This TCR beta chain stems from a study of CXCR3-negative and CXCR3-positive naive CD8 T cells. Study-wide results and caveats: CXCR3-positive naive cells carried more hydrophobic TRB CDR3s than CXCR3-negative ones. Similar TRBV-TRBJ gene usage was seen in naive CXCR3-negative and CXCR3-positive cells, but not in memory cells.

Libraries of TRB cDNA were made by 5' RACE and carried UMIs. From the 5' RACE reads, TCRdb lists one entry per CDR3 protein and no DNA. The table lists some 140,000 distinct CDR3 sequences. As regards this clonotype: As yet, its antigen is unknown.

The germline gives CDR1 SGHRS, CDR2 YFSETQ. The CDR3 is 15 residues long. The receptor's source is a human donor in good health. Some clones in this sample may be carry-over from other donors' samples. The chain recombines TRBV5-1 with TRBJ2-7; the D call from TCRdb, TRBD1, cannot be confirmed without DNA. Sequenced material: naive CXCR3+ CD8+ T cells from blood. Subset specified: CD45RO-CCR7+CD27+CD95- naive CD8+ T cells expressing CXCR3 (TNR3+). The CDR3 loop reads CASSVGQARTYEQYF.